This T cell receptor (beta chain) was recovered during a study of blood T cell repertoires in COVID-19. Study as a whole: The study drew acute and convalescent COVID-19 samples from the United States, Italy and Spain. T cells, B-cell-depleted T cells, or PBMCs provided the cDNA or gDNA that served as material.

Assay used: immunoSEQ multiplex PCR; TCRdb lists only in-frame clones, some missing. This table has some 200,000 clones, over 75% appearing once. Recovered Cohort 3 donors showed two negative PCRs, clearance, or symptom resolution. The CDR3 sequence is 13 residues long. V shed 3 bases, J shed 8 bases, and the junction held 5 bases outside the gene matches. Germline V lookup: CDR1 MNHEY, CDR2 SMNVEV (reference sequence). The gene calls are TRBV27 and TRBJ1-2; 8 bases match TRBD1. The sequence was obtained from a woman under 30 who had recovered from COVID-19. Sequenced sample: PBMCs or T cells enriched from blood (not recorded which). CDR3 protein: CASSFGRGRGYTF. CDR3 coding DNA: TGTGCCAGCAGTTTCGGCAGGGGGCGAGGCTACACCTTC.